The present TCR beta chain was sequenced within a study of blood T cell repertoires in COVID-19 (TCRdb year 2020). Some background on the complete study: The collaborator samples originated in the United States, Italy and Spain and spanned the acute and convalescent phases of COVID-19. Deeply sampled blood TCRbeta repertoires from subjects exposed to, actively infected with, or recovered from COVID-19 were included in the dataset. Nearly every sample came with metadata listing a de-identified subject ID, COVID-19 status, age in years and sex. The repertoires were made available in a free public database intended to serve as a resource for research on the immune response to SARS-CoV-2. Where available, HLA class I and class II types were obtained from metadata supplied by the sample provider rather than from assay-based typing. The samples were drawn from the first 160 participants of the ongoing ImmuneRACE study and from roughly 1,300 subjects provided by 6 global collaborators. The prospective study material was composed of cDNA or gDNA derived from T cells, B-cell-depleted T cells, or PBMCs.

Results and caveats for the whole study, not just this receptor: The quantity of clinical and demographic metadata differed by source and by participant and was supplied without curation.

The CDR3 sequence holds 15 residues, the cysteine and phenylalanine included. Of all the DNA, just the CDR3 is kept, 45 bases in frame from base 1. The CDR1 and CDR2 encoded by the germline V gene are SGHRS and YFSETQ. V gives up 6 bases and J gives up 6 bases, and the segment between their germline ends measures 19 bases. Turning to this clone: This clone's antigen is unknown. It has no much larger one-base neighbor in the sample; base qualities were not kept.

TCRbeta CDR3 regions were amplified from genomic DNA by means of the immunoSEQ Assay, a bias-controlled multiplex PCR. The paper's data handling went like this. Nucleated cell counts per sample were estimated from amplification of reference gene primers within the assay. Sequence reads were collapsed and filtered to measure the absolute abundance of every unique TCRbeta CDR3 rearrangement. For each sample, productive Simpson clonality was calculated as the square root of Simpson's diversity index across productive rearrangements. TCRdb limited this immuneACCESS table to in-frame rearrangements with V and J called. A share of clones is missing; checked studies link under half to unresolved V genes, and the rest is unexplained. V and J calls and clone size are as listed in that table; D and trimming were resolved from the DNA. The table for this sample lists roughly 300,000 clones; approximately 84% of them were counted only once. The ten largest make up around 4% of the sample.

Enrolling through a virtual design, the prospective study's participants ranged in age from roughly 18 to 89 years and lived across roughly 23 United States geographic areas. To assign participants to cohorts, the prospective study relied on clinical history that participants themselves reported in a screening survey and a study questionnaire. ImmuneRACE Cohort 3 recovered participants were defined by two consecutive negative NP/OP PCR tests, healthcare professional clearance, or symptom resolution. In the prospective study, whole blood, serum and a nasopharyngeal or oropharyngeal swab were collected from each participant by mobile phlebotomists. Additional blood draws and questionnaires over an approximately 2-month period could optionally be provided by prospective study participants. Prospective study blood samples were shipped either frozen or at room temperature before DNA extraction.

The sequence came from a man younger than 40 who had recovered from COVID-19. Sequencing used PBMCs or T cells enriched from blood (not recorded which). The chain was built from TRBV5-1 and TRBJ2-1, with no confidently assigned D gene. The nucleotides read TGCGCCAGCACTCCCGGTGAGGTTAGCATCAATGAGCAGTTCTTC. It encodes CASTPGEVSINEQFF.